This TCR beta chain was obtained from a study of identical twins. TCRdb independently ran MiXCR on the 5' RACE reads; one entry per CDR3 protein. The repertoire holds approximately 620,000 distinct CDR3 sequences, with 8.5% to 9% as singletons. This CDR3 is built from 15 residues. Trimming at V came to 6 bases and at J to 1 base, leaving 4 bases not matched to a gene. This same sample was also part of a study on yellow fever vaccine responses in identical twins.

V usage is TRBV12-3 or TRBV12-4 and J usage is TRBJ1-1; TRBD1 agrees at 11 bases. Sequenced material: PBMCs. The clonotype originates from a woman in her late teens or twenties in good health. For the CDR3, the DNA is TGTGCCAGCAGGGACAGGGGGCTCCCGAACACTGAAGCTTTCTTT. Its translation is CASRDRGLPNTEAFF.